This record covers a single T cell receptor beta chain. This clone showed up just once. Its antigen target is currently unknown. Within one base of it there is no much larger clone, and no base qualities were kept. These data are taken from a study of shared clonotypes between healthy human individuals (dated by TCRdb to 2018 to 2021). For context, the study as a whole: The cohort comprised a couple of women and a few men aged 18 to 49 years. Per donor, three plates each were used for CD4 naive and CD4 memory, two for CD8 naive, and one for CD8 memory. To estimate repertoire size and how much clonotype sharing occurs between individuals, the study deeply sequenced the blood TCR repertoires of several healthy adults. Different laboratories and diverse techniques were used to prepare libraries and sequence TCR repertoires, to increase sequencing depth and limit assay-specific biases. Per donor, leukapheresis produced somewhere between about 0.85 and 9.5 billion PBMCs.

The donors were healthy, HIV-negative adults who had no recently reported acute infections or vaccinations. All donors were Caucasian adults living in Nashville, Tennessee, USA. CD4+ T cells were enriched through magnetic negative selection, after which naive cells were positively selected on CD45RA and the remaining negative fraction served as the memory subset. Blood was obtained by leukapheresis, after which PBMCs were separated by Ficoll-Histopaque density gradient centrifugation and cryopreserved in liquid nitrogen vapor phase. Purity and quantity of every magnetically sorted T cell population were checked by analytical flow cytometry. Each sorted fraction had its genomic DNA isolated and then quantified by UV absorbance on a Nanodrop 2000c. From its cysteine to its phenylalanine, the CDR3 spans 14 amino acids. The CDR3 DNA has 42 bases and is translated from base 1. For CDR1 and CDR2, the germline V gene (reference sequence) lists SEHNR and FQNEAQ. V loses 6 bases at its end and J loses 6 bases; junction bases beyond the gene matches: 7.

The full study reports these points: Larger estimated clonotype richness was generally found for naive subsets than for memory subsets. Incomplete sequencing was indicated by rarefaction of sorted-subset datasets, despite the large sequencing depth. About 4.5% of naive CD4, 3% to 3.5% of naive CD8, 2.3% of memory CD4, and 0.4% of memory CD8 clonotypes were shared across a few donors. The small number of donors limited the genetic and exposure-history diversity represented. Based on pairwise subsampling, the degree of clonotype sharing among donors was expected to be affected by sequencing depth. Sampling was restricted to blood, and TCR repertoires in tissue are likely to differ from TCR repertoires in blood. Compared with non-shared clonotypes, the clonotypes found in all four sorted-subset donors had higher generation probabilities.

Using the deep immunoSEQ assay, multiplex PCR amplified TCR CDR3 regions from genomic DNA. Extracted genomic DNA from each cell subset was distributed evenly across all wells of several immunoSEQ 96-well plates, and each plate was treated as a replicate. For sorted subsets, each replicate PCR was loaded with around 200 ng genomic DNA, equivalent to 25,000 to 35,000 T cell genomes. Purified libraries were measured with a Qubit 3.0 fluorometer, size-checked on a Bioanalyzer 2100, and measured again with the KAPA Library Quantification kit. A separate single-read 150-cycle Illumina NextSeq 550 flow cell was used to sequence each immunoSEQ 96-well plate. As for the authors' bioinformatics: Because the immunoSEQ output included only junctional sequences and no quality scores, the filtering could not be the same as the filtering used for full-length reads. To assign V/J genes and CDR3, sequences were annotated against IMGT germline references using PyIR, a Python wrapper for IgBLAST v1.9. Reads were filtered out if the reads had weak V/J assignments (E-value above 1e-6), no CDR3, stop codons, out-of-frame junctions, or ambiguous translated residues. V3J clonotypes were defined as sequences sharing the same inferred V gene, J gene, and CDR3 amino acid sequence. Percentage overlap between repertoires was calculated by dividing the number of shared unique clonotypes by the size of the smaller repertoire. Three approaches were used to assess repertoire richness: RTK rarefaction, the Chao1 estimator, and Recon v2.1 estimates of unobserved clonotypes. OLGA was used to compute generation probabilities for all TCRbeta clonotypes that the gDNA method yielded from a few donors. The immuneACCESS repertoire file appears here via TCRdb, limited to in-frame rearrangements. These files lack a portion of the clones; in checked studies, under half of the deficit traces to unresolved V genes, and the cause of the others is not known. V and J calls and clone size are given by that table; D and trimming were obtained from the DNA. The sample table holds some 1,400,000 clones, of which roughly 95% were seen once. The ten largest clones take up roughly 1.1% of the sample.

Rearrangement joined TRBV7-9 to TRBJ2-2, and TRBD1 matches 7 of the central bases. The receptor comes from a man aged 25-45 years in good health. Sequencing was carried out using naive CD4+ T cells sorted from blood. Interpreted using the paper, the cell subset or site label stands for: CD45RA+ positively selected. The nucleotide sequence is TGTGCCAGCAGTCCGACAGGGATCGCCGGGGAGCTGTTTTTT. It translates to CASSPTGIAGELFF. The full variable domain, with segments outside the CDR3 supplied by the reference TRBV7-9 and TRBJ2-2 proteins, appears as DTGVSQNPRHKITKRGQNVTFRCDPISEHNRLYWYRQTLGQGPEFLTYFQNEAQLEKSRLLSDRFSAERPKGSFSTLEIQRTEQGDSAMYLCASSPTGIAGELFFGEGSRLTVL.